One sample yielded the 8 T cell receptor beta chains listed below, sequenced in a study of blood T cell repertoires in COVID-19 (dated by TCRdb to between 2020 and 2021). The library was obtained by the immunoSEQ multiplex PCR assay. Not all clones reach the TCRdb copy of this immuneACCESS table, which keeps in-frame sequences only. Checked studies attribute under half of the gap to unresolved V genes and leave the rest unexplained. This sample lists roughly 200,000 clones; around 90% were detected once. Of the sample, around 7% is held by the ten largest clones. The sequenced sample was peripheral blood. The receptors originated from a middle-aged man with acute or convalescent COVID-19.

The genes are TRBV15 and TRBJ1-2, with D uncertain. V dropped 0 bases and J dropped 2 bases, with 4 bases sitting between them. CDR3 length: 13 amino acids. The germline V gene has CDR1 LNHNV and CDR2 YYDKDF (reference sequence). CDR3 protein: CATSRDRNYGYTF. CDR3 sequence (DNA): TGTGCCACCAGCAGAGATCGGAACTATGGCTACACCTTC.

The genes are TRBV6-5 and TRBJ1-2; TRBD1 matches 7 bases. The CDR3 has 16 residues. Germline V lookup: CDR1 MNHEY, CDR2 SVGAGI. The V and J ends lost 4 bases and 8 bases, in that order; junction bases with no gene match: 16. The DNA of the CDR3 is TGTGCCAGCAGTTTTAAGCCGGGACAGCGGACGATAGGCTACACCTTC. This codes for CASSFKPGQRTIGYTF.

The chain links TRBV3-1 (or the pseudogene TRBV3-2) to TRBJ1-2, with D tentatively TRBD1 (5 bases). Looked up from germline, CDR1 is LGHDT and CDR2 is YNNKEL (reference sequence). This CDR3 is built from 13 residues. V lost 6 bases to trimming and J lost 8 bases, with 16 bases between them. CDR3 sequence: CASSYTDSEGYTF. The CDR3 DNA follows: TGTGCCAGCAGTTACACTGACAGTGAAGGCTACACCTTC.

The chain's CDR3 is CASSIGGTSEAQHF. The CDR3 DNA reads as TGTGCCAGTAGTATTGGGGGGACCTCGGAGGCCCAGCATTTT. This chain connects TRBV19 to TRBJ1-5, with D perhaps TRBD1 (5 bases). CDR3 length: 14 residues. V lost 3 bases and J lost 11, with 17 bases in between. CDR1 is LNHDA, CDR2 SQIVND, per germline (reference sequence). Based on the CDR3 plus reference TRBV19 and TRBJ1-5, the full variable domain is DGGITQSPKYLFRKEGQNVTLSCEQNLNHDAMYWYRQDPGQGLRLIYYSQIVNDFQKGDIAEGYSVSREKKESFPLTVTSAQKNPTAFYLCASSIGGTSEAQHFGDGTRLSIL.

The CDR3 here is CASSKTRTGYTGELFF. CDR3 bases: TGTGCCAGTAGCAAGACCCGGACAGGTTACACCGGGGAGCTGTTTTTT. V usage is TRBV19 and J usage is TRBJ2-2, with 7 positions matching TRBD1. Germline trimming cut 6 bases from V and 3 bases from J; bases unmatched to any gene: 10. This CDR3 region has 16 residues. Germline V gene data show CDR1 as LNHDA and CDR2 as SQIVND (reference sequence).

This chain uses TRBV19 with TRBJ1-1, with D possibly matching TRBD1 (5 bases). V dropped 1 base and J dropped 1 base, with 10 bases sitting between them. CDR1 and CDR2 from the germline V gene are LNHDA and SQIVND (reference sequence). The CDR3 covers 15 residues. CDR3 in DNA: TGTGCCAGTAGTATAGGGGGCAGACCGAACACTGAAGCTTTCTTT. It translates to CASSIGGRPNTEAFF. The complete variable domain, with remaining parts taken from reference TRBV19 and TRBJ1-1, reads DGGITQSPKYLFRKEGQNVTLSCEQNLNHDAMYWYRQDPGQGLRLIYYSQIVNDFQKGDIAEGYSVSREKKESFPLTVTSAQKNPTAFYLCASSIGGRPNTEAFFGQGTRLTVV.

This clone has only one observation. The junction departs from germline at one end; a sequencing error may be responsible. V is TRBV7-2 and J is TRBJ1-2, with 10 bases matching TRBD1. CDR1 is SGHTA, CDR2 FQGNSA, per germline. This CDR3 has 16 residues. The CDR3 DNA is TGTGCCAGCAGCTTAGATCGCGCGACAGGGGGCTATGGCTACATCTTC. Residues: CASSLDRATGGYGYIF. Full variable domain (missing parts from reference TRBV7-2 and TRBJ1-2): GAGVSQSPSNKVTEKGKDVELRCDPISGHTALYWYRQSLGQGLEFLIYFQGNSAPDKSGLPSDRFSAERTGGSVSTLTIQRTQQEDSAVYLCASSLDRATGGYGYIFGSGTRLTVV.

In DNA, the CDR3 is TGTGCCAGCAGTGAAAGCATCACCCATACGCAGTATTTT. It specifies CASSESITHTQYF. The genes are TRBV6-4 and TRBJ2-3; D gene uncertain. The CDR3 has 13 residues. Trimming cost V 3 bases and J 7 bases, with 11 bases left between them. Germline-derived CDR1 and CDR2 are MRHNA and SNTAGT.